Following are 15 T cell receptor beta chains from one sample sequenced in a study of blood T cell repertoires in COVID-19. Clones were read by immunoSEQ multiplex PCR, and TCRdb kept only the in-frame ones, dropping some. The sample has about 130,000 clones, roughly 88% seen once. The sequenced sample consisted of peripheral blood. The source of these receptors is an elderly woman with acute or convalescent COVID-19.

The chain links TRBV12-3 or TRBV12-4 to TRBJ1-3, with 9 bases lining up with TRBD1. The CDR3 is 13 amino acids. The J segment lost 7 bases and the V segment lost 5 bases, leaving 3 bases of the junction unmatched. The chain's CDR3 is CASSVGQGNTIYF. The DNA for the CDR3 is TGTGCCAGCAGTGTTGGACAGGGGAACACCATATATTTT.

The chain uses TRBV9 and TRBJ1-4; a possible D gene is TRBD1 (6 bases). V was clipped by 4 bases and J by 0 bases, with 13 bases between them. Per the germline V gene, CDR1 is SGDLS and CDR2 is YYNGEE. This CDR3 has 16 residues. The CDR3 nucleotides are TGTGCCAGCAGCATCACAGGGTCTGCAACTAATGAAAAACTGTTTTTT. It translates to CASSITGSATNEKLFF.

The CDR3 region has the DNA TGTGCCAGCTCACCACTCCTAGGAAGTGACTCTGGAAACACCATATATTTT. It translates to CASSPLLGSDSGNTIYF. This rearrangement joins TRBV18 to TRBJ1-3, with D hard to call. The germline gives CDR1 KGHSH, CDR2 LQKENI. This CDR3 is built from 17 residues. Trimming removed 1 base from V and 0 bases from J, with 13 bases in between.

V and J are TRBV5-1 and TRBJ2-5; 7 bases line up with TRBD1. V dropped 5 bases and J dropped 5; count of bases not matched to a gene: 9. The length of the CDR3 is 14 residues. The germline V gene encodes CDR1 SGHRS and CDR2 YFSETQ. The CDR3 loop reads CASSSTGNGETQYF. The CDR3 nucleotides are TGCGCCAGCAGTTCGACAGGGAATGGGGAGACCCAGTACTTC. The variable domain in full, with the rest retrieved from reference TRBV5-1 and TRBJ2-5, is KAGVTQTPRYLIKTRGQQVTLSCSPISGHRSVSWYQQTPGQGLQFLFEYFSETQRNKGNFPGRFSGRQFSNSRSEMNVSTLELGDSALYLCASSSTGNGETQYFGPGTRLLVL.

This chain links TRBV4-1 with TRBJ2-4, with 10 bases lining up with TRBD2. The CDR3 consists of 19 residues. Germline trimming cut 0 bases from V and 0 bases from J; bases unmatched to any gene: 8. Germline assignment: CDR1 MGHRA and CDR2 YSYEKL. The CDR3 DNA reads as TGCGCCAGCAGCCAAGACCACCTATCTAGCGGGGGAGCCAAAAACATTCAGTACTTC. Translated, it gives CASSQDHLSSGGAKNIQYF.

The table lists this clone with a count of one. This rearrangement joins TRBV6-5 to TRBJ1-2, with D maybe TRBD1 (6 bases). The V gene's germline CDR1 is MNHEY and CDR2 SVGAGI. Trimming took 2 bases from V and 8 from J, leaving 21 bases between them. This CDR3 contains 16 residues. The DNA of the CDR3 is TGTGCCAGCAGTTACGGGGGGGGCGCTGGGTTAGCCGGCTACACCTTC. Translating it yields CASSYGGGAGLAGYTF.

This chain joins TRBV5-1 and TRBJ2-5, with 9 positions matching TRBD1. Germline lookup yields CDR1 SGHRS and CDR2 YFSETQ. Trimming removed 3 bases from V and 5 bases from J; junction bases left unmatched: 5. CDR3 length: 14 residues. CDR3 sequence: CASSSGQGDETQYF. For the CDR3, the DNA is TGCGCCAGCAGCTCGGGACAGGGTGACGAGACCCAGTACTTC.

The chain couples TRBV2 to TRBJ1-5; maybe TRBD1 (5 bases). The CDR3 runs to 15 residues. V lost 4 bases, J lost 3 bases, and 13 bases lay in between. Germline V gene sequence: CDR1 SNHLY, CDR2 FYNNEI. CDR3 region: CASSGFRTNNQPQHF. The CDR3 nucleotides are TGTGCCAGCAGTGGGTTCAGGACAAACAATCAGCCCCAGCATTTT.

This clone occurred once. This sample includes further DNA sequences coding for the same CDR3. The V gene is TRBV15, the J gene TRBJ1-1; no clear D. V lost 0 bases and J 1 base, leaving 12 bases between the germline ends. CDR3 length: 16 amino acids. Germline V gene data show CDR1 as LNHNV and CDR2 as YYDKDF (reference sequence). CDR3 region: CATSRDRGLTNTEAFF. The CDR3 DNA reads TGTGCCACCAGCAGAGATCGAGGGTTAACGAACACTGAAGCTTTCTTT.

The J gene is TRBJ2-1, the V gene TRBV6-5, with 9 nucleotides matching TRBD2. The CDR3 runs 16 residues. Germline V gives CDR1 MNHEY, CDR2 SVGAGI. V lost 0 bases, J lost 3 bases, and 3 bases stayed unmatched. The CDR3 DNA sequence: TGTGCCAGCAGTTACTCTGTTAGCGGGAGCTACAATGAGCAGTTCTTC. This sequence encodes CASSYSVSGSYNEQFF.

CDR3: CASSNQGQNNSPLHF. CDR3 coding DNA: TGTGCCAGCAGCAACCAGGGACAGAATAATTCACCCCTCCACTTT. The chain employs TRBV6-5 and TRBJ1-6; TRBD1 agrees at 7 bases. Trimming at V came to 6 bases and at J to 5 bases, leaving 7 bases not matched to a gene. This CDR3 is 15 amino acids long. Germline V gene lookup returns CDR1 MNHEY and CDR2 SVGAGI.

V usage is TRBV24-1 and J usage is TRBJ2-7; 16 bases are shared with TRBD2. Trimming removed 3 bases from V and 0 bases from J; junction bases left unmatched: 4. Germline values: CDR1 KGHDR, CDR2 SFDVKD. This CDR3 contains 18 residues. The CDR3 is CATSDGGLAGGISYEQYF. The DNA of the CDR3 is TGTGCCACCAGTGATGGGGGACTAGCGGGAGGGATCTCCTACGAGCAGTACTTC.

This clone was observed once. The chain is built from TRBV19 and TRBJ2-1, with 10 bases fitting TRBD2. CDR1 is LNHDA and CDR2 is SQIVND in the germline V gene (reference sequence). The CDR3 runs 16 residues. With 7 bases clipped from V and 0 bases from J, the junction kept 6 bases outside the gene matches. CDR3 sequence: CASTHSGRTSYNEQFF. CDR3 in DNA: TGTGCCAGTACCCATAGCGGGAGGACCTCCTACAATGAGCAGTTCTTC.

V gene TRBV6-5 combines with J gene TRBJ2-7; tentatively, D is TRBD1 (5 bases). V was shortened by 2 bases and J by 2 bases, with 13 bases between the two germline ends. CDR1 and CDR2 (germline): MNHEY, SVGAGI. The CDR3 is 15 residues long. The CDR3: CASSYAKTGPYEQYF. The DNA for the CDR3 is TGTGCCAGCAGTTACGCAAAAACAGGTCCCTACGAGCAGTACTTC.

The V gene is TRBV3-1 (or the pseudogene TRBV3-2), the J gene TRBJ2-6; D remains ambiguous. V gave up 4 bases and J gave up 4 bases, with 8 bases separating them. Germline V gene lookup returns CDR1 LGHDT and CDR2 YNNKEL (reference sequence). The CDR3 has 14 amino acids. CDR3 in DNA: TGTGCCAGCAGCCGGAGAGCCGGGGCCAACGTCCTGACTTTC. Protein product: CASSRRAGANVLTF.